The sequence of this T cell receptor (beta chain) was determined in a study of graft-versus-host responses after intestinal transplantation. Across the whole study: Every transplant recipient was induced with anti-thymocyte globulin, then maintained on tacrolimus and steroids for around 3 years.

In the case of this clone: Its specificity is not known.

Libraries were prepared by immunoSEQ multiplex PCR; TCRdb keeps only in-frame clonotypes and omits some of them. In the table there are around 99,000 clones, approximately 94% of which are singletons. The clonotype was recovered from a human donor who received an intestinal transplant. This specimen was unstimulated CD8+ T cells sorted from spleen or lymph node cells, taken before intestinal transplant.

CDR3 in amino acids: CAWTRRGVYNEQFF. CDR3 DNA sequence: TGTGCCTGGACAAGACGGGGGGTATACAATGAGCAGTTCTTC. This chain connects TRBV30 to TRBJ2-1; 7 bases align to TRBD2. CDR1 and CDR2 (germline): GTSNPN, SVGIG (reference sequence). The junction had 7 bases not matched to a gene; V was cut back by 4 bases and J by 4 bases. The CDR3 runs 14 residues.